The rows below give T cell receptor beta chains drawn from one sample of a study of shared clonotypes between healthy human individuals. Method: immunoSEQ multiplex PCR; TCRdb's copy keeps in-frame clones and lacks some. This table has 2 million or so clones, 95% appearing once. Material for sequencing was naive CD4+ T cells sorted from blood. The origin of the receptors is a man between 18 and 29 years old in good health. CDR3s include the opening cysteine and the closing phenylalanine or tryptophan. D genes are given only for firm matches. The size entry is marked missing in some rows and otherwise reads once, few, many or a size class.

size: .
V: TRBV11-3
D: .
J: TRBJ2-1
DNA: TGTGCCAGCAGCTCTTCTCCCCAGGGTTACAATGAGCAGTTCTTC
CDR3: CASSSSPQGYNEQFF

size: .
V: TRBV6-6
D: .
J: TRBJ1-1
DNA: TGTGCCAGCAGTTCAGGCCCCCTCAGCCAAGCTTTCTTT
CDR3: CASSSGPLSQAFF

size: .
V: TRBV6-5
D: TRBD1
J: TRBJ2-7
DNA: TGTGCCAGCAGTCGTGGACAGGGCCACGAGCAGTACTTC
CDR3: CASSRGQGHEQYF

size: once
V: TRBV30
D: .
J: TRBJ2-3
DNA: TGTGCCTGGAGTTATGGACTATCCCCCCCAGATACGCAGTATTTT
CDR3: CAWSYGLSPPDTQYF

size: .
V: TRBV5-1
D: TRBD2
J: TRBJ2-1
DNA: TGCGCCAGCAGCCCTACCGGGACTAGCGGCTACAATGAGCAGTTCTTC
CDR3: CASSPTGTSGYNEQFF

size: .
V: TRBV7-6
D: TRBD1
J: TRBJ2-7
DNA: TGTGCCAGCAGCCCCGACAGGGGAGATTTAGACGAGCAGTACTTC
CDR3: CASSPDRGDLDEQYF

size: .
V: TRBV7-9
D: TRBD2
J: TRBJ2-7
DNA: TGTGCCAGCAGCTTTTTGGCTAGCGGGAGTTCCTACGAGCAGTACTTC
CDR3: CASSFLASGSSYEQYF

size: .
V: TRBV5-4
D: .
J: TRBJ1-1
DNA: TGTGCCAGCAGCTTGGCTGGGGGGGCTGAAGCTTTCTTT
CDR3: CASSLAGGAEAFF

size: .
V: TRBV5-1
D: .
J: TRBJ1-4
DNA: TGCGCCAGCAGCTTGGCAGCAACTAATGAAAAACTGTTTTTT
CDR3: CASSLAATNEKLFF

size: .
V: TRBV7-9
D: .
J: TRBJ1-1
DNA: TGTGCCAGCAGCCCCCCCGTGGGGTCTCCCTTTCCTATGAACACTGAAGCTTTCTTT
CDR3: CASSPPVGSPFPMNTEAFF

size: .
V: TRBV30
D: TRBD2
J: TRBJ2-3
DNA: TGTGCCTGGATAAGCGCTAGCGGCCGCACAGATACGCAGTATTTT
CDR3: CAWISASGRTDTQYF

size: once
V: TRBV7-9
D: TRBD1
J: TRBJ2-1
DNA: TGTGCCAGCAGCTTGACAGGGCAACTTGGCAATGAGCAGTTCTTC
CDR3: CASSLTGQLGNEQFF

size: .
V: TRBV5-1
D: .
J: TRBJ2-2
DNA: TGCGCCAGCAGCGAGGCAGGACCGAACACCGGGGAGCTGTTTTTT
CDR3: CASSEAGPNTGELFF

size: .
V: TRBV7-9
D: .
J: TRBJ2-6
DNA: TGTGCCAGCAGCCCGCGAGGGAAAGAAACTGGGGCCAACGTCCTGACTTTC
CDR3: CASSPRGKETGANVLTF

size: many
V: TRBV7-2
D: .
J: TRBJ1-1
DNA: TGTGCCAGCAGCTTAGCCGGGAACACTGAAGCTTTCTTT
CDR3: CASSLAGNTEAFF

size: .
V: TRBV19
D: .
J: TRBJ1-6
DNA: TGTGCCAGTAGTTTGGGCAGGGGTAACTCACCCCTCCACTTT
CDR3: CASSLGRGNSPLHF

size: .
V: TRBV19
D: .
J: TRBJ2-7
DNA: TGTGCCAGTAGCAACAGGGACTACCCAGGGTACGAGCAGTACTTC
CDR3: CASSNRDYPGYEQYF

size: .
V: TRBV15
D: .
J: TRBJ2-2
DNA: TGTGCCACCAGCAGAGAGTGGGAAACCGGGGAGCTGTTTTTT
CDR3: CATSREWETGELFF

size: .
V: TRBV11-3
D: .
J: TRBJ2-5
DNA: TGTGCCAGCAGCTTATTTCCAGGGAATCAAGAGACCCAGTACTTC
CDR3: CASSLFPGNQETQYF

size: .
V: TRBV30
D: TRBD1
J: TRBJ1-6
DNA: TGTGCCTGGATCCCCGTGGACAGGGGGCGTTTGTCACCCCTCCACTTT
CDR3: CAWIPVDRGRLSPLHF

size: .
V: TRBV19
D: .
J: TRBJ2-2
DNA: TGTGCCAGTACCCCGAAGAACACCGGGGAGCTGTTTTTT
CDR3: CASTPKNTGELFF

size: .
V: TRBV12-5
D: .
J: TRBJ1-4
DNA: TGTGCTAGTGGTTTGCATCCGGGCGATCCTAATGAAAAACTGTTTTTT
CDR3: CASGLHPGDPNEKLFF

size: .
V: TRBV4-1
D: TRBD1
J: TRBJ1-2
DNA: TGCGCCAGCAGCCTTTGGACAGGGGCGGGCTATGGCTACACCTTC
CDR3: CASSLWTGAGYGYTF

size: .
V: TRBV5-1
D: .
J: TRBJ1-4
DNA: TGCGCCAGCAGCTTTGGGGGAAAACTGTTTTTT
CDR3: CASSFGGKLFF

size: .
V: TRBV28
D: .
J: TRBJ2-7
DNA: TGTGCCAGCAGGAGACAGCGGGTCGACGAGCAGTATTTC
CDR3: CASRRQRVDEQYF

size: .
V: TRBV11-2
D: .
J: TRBJ1-1
DNA: TGTGCCAGCAGCTCGAAAGGGAGCACTGAAGCTTTCTTT
CDR3: CASSSKGSTEAFF

size: .
V: TRBV5-4
D: .
J: TRBJ1-1
DNA: TGTGCCAGCAGCTTGGATGCGAACACTGAAGCTTTCTTT
CDR3: CASSLDANTEAFF

size: once
V: TRBV30
D: TRBD2
J: TRBJ2-7
DNA: TGTGCCTCGACTAGCGGGGGCTACGAGCAGTACTTC
CDR3: CASTSGGYEQYF

size: .
V: TRBV7-9
D: TRBD2
J: TRBJ2-1
DNA: TGTGCCAGCAGCTTACTAGCGGGAGGAGGCAATGAGCAGTTCTTC
CDR3: CASSLLAGGGNEQFF

size: .
V: TRBV6-9
D: .
J: TRBJ1-6
DNA: TGTGCCAGCAGTTCTAACAGGGTAGGAAATAATTCACCCCTCCACTTT
CDR3: CASSSNRVGNNSPLHF

size: .
V: TRBV6-1
D: .
J: TRBJ1-6
DNA: TGTGCCACCGAGACAGGTTATAATTCACCCCTCCACTTT
CDR3: CATETGYNSPLHF

size: .
V: TRBV6-6
D: .
J: TRBJ1-4
DNA: TGTGCCAGCAGCCGAAATGAAAAACTGTTTTTT
CDR3: CASSRNEKLFF

size: .
V: TRBV7-9
D: TRBD1
J: TRBJ2-4
DNA: TGTGCCAGCAGCCCGAGCCGGGACAGGGGGCGAACCAAAAACATTCAGTACTTC
CDR3: CASSPSRDRGRTKNIQYF

size: .
V: TRBV6-6
D: .
J: TRBJ1-5
DNA: TGTGCCAGCAGTTACGAAGGTAACCGCAATCAGCCCCAGCATTTT
CDR3: CASSYEGNRNQPQHF

size: .
V: TRBV2
D: TRBD1
J: TRBJ1-1
DNA: TGTGCCAGCAGTTCGGACAGGGGGATTTACAACACTGAAGCTTTCTTT
CDR3: CASSSDRGIYNTEAFF

size: .
V: TRBV7-9
D: .
J: TRBJ1-3
DNA: TGTGCCAGCAGCTTGATGGGGGTCGGATCTGGAAACACCATATATTTT
CDR3: CASSLMGVGSGNTIYF

size: .
V: TRBV7-6
D: .
J: TRBJ2-5
DNA: TGTGCCAGCAGCTTAGCCCTCTTTGGTAGGGGGCAAGAGACCCAGTACTTC
CDR3: CASSLALFGRGQETQYF

size: .
V: TRBV28
D: TRBD1
J: TRBJ1-5
DNA: TGTTTAACCCCCGCCGGGACAGGGGTCTCTAATCAGCCCCAGCATTTT
CDR3: CLTPAGTGVSNQPQHF

size: once
V: TRBV6-5
D: .
J: TRBJ2-3
DNA: TGTGCCAGCACTCGGGACGGATCTAGCACAGATACGCAGTATTTT
CDR3: CASTRDGSSTDTQYF

size: .
V: TRBV4-1
D: .
J: TRBJ1-1
DNA: TGCGCCAGCAGCCAAGACTGGCCGACAATAACACTGGACACTGAAGCTTTCTTT
CDR3: CASSQDWPTITLDTEAFF

size: few
V: TRBV6-6
D: TRBD2
J: TRBJ2-7
DNA: TGTGCCAGCAGCGTAGCGGGAGGTTACGAGCAGTACTTC
CDR3: CASSVAGGYEQYF

size: .
V: TRBV27
D: TRBD1
J: TRBJ1-2
DNA: TGTGCCAGCAGTCTCGACAGGGGGGCCCCCTATGGCTACACCTTC
CDR3: CASSLDRGAPYGYTF

size: .
V: TRBV6-6
D: .
J: TRBJ2-7
DNA: TGTGCCAGCAGACCACAGGGAAACGCCTACGAGCAGTACTTC
CDR3: CASRPQGNAYEQYF

size: once
V: TRBV5-1
D: .
J: TRBJ1-5
DNA: TGCGCCAGCAGCTTGGATCCGGGGGATCAGCCCCAGCATTTT
CDR3: CASSLDPGDQPQHF

size: .
V: TRBV29-1
D: TRBD1
J: TRBJ1-2
DNA: TGCAGCGTCGTTCCGGGACAGGGGGCGTTCTCCAACTATGGCTACACCTTC
CDR3: CSVVPGQGAFSNYGYTF

size: .
V: TRBV2
D: .
J: TRBJ1-1
DNA: TGTGCCAGCAGTGACAGTTGGACTGAAGCTTTCTTT
CDR3: CASSDSWTEAFF

size: .
V: TRBV30
D: TRBD1
J: TRBJ1-6
DNA: TGTGCCTGGACAGGGGGATCCTATAATTCACCCCTCCACTTT
CDR3: CAWTGGSYNSPLHF

size: .
V: TRBV7-3
D: TRBD1
J: TRBJ2-2
DNA: TGTGCCAGCAGCACTGACAGGGGAGGACGGGAGCTGTTTTTT
CDR3: CASSTDRGGRELFF

size: .
V: TRBV4-2
D: .
J: TRBJ1-2
DNA: TGTGCCAGCAGCCAAGAAGCAAACGTCGGGAAGGGCTACACCTTC
CDR3: CASSQEANVGKGYTF

size: .
V: TRBV2
D: TRBD1
J: TRBJ1-2
DNA: TGTGCCAGCAGTGAATCGGTCCAGGGGGCTGGGGGCTACACCTTC
CDR3: CASSESVQGAGGYTF

size: .
V: TRBV27
D: .
J: TRBJ1-1
DNA: TGTGCCAGCAGTTTAGAGAGGAACACTGAAGCTTTCTTT
CDR3: CASSLERNTEAFF